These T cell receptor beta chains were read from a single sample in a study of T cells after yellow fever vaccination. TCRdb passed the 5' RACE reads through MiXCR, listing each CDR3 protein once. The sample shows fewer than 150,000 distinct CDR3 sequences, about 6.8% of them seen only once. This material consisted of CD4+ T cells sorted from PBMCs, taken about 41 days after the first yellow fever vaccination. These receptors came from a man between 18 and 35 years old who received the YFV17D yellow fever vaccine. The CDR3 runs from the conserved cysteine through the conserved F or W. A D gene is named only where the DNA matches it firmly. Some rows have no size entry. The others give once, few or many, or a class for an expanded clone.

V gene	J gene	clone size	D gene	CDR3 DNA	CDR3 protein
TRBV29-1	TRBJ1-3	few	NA	TGCAGCGTTGCGGTAAACTCTGGAAACACCATATATTTT	CSVAVNSGNTIYF
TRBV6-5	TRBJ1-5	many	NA	TGTGCCAGCAGTTACGGGGGGGGTAGCAATCAGCCCCAGCATTTT	CASSYGGGSNQPQHF
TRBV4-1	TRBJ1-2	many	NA	TGCGCCAGCAGCCAAGATGGGGGGCTGGGCTATGGCTACACCTTC	CASSQDGGLGYGYTF
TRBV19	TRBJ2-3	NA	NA	TGTGCCAGTCAGGGACCTATCGGGGGAGATACGCAGTATTTT	CASQGPIGGDTQYF
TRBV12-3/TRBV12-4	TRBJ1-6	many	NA	TGTGCCAGCAGTTATAGGGGGGCGGATTCACCCCTCCACTTT	CASSYRGADSPLHF
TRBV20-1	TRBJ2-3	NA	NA	TGCTGTGCCCGAGACGGAGGGAAAGGCGCAGATACGCAGTATTTT	CCARDGGKGADTQYF
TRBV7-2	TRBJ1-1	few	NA	TGTGCCAGCAGCTTATGGGTCAGGAACACTGAAGCTTTCTTT	CASSLWVRNTEAFF
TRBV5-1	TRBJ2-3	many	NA	TGCGCCAGCAGCGTCGACATAGATACGCAGTATTTT	CASSVDIDTQYF
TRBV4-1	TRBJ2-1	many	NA	TGCGCCAGCAGCTATCTGGGGAACAATGAGCAGTTCTTC	CASSYLGNNEQFF
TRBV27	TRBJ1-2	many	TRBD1	TGTGCCAGCAGTCCGGACCTCCTGACAGGGAGAGACTATGGCTACACCTTC	CASSPDLLTGRDYGYTF
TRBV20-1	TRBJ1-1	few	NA	TGCAGTGCTCCACCTGCGGGGTACGCTGAAGCTTTCTTT	CSAPPAGYAEAFF
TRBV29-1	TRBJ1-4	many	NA	TGCAGCGTTGTGGGTGGCGACGAAAAACTGTTTTTT	CSVVGGDEKLFF
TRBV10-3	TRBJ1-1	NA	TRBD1	TGTGCCAGCCTAAACTCAGGGGGAAAAACTGAAGCTTTCTTT	CASLNSGGKTEAFF
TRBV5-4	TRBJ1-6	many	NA	TGTGCCACCGAGGCGGCAAATAATTCACCCCTCCACTTT	CATEAANNSPLHF
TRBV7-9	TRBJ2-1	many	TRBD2	TGTGCCAGCAGCTCCCTAGCGAGGACCAGGCGGGGGACCTACAATGAGCAGTTCTTC	CASSSLARTRRGTYNEQFF
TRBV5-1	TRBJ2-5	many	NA	TGCGCCAGCAACCCTACGTGGGGTAGGGAGACCCAGTACTTC	CASNPTWGRETQYF
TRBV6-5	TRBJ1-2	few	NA	TGTGCCAGCAGTTACGCGCTAGATTCAAACTATGGCTACACCTTC	CASSYALDSNYGYTF
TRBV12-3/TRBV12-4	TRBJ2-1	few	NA	TGTGCCAGCAGTATCCCAGGGAGCTCCTACAATGAGCAGTTCTTC	CASSIPGSSYNEQFF
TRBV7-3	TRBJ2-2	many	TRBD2	TGTGCCAGCAGCCAAGTAGCGGGGACCGGGGAGCTGTTTTTT	CASSQVAGTGELFF
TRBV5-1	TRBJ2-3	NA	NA	TGCGCCAGCAGCTTGGAGGCAGGGTATAGCACAGATACGCAGTATTTT	CASSLEAGYSTDTQYF